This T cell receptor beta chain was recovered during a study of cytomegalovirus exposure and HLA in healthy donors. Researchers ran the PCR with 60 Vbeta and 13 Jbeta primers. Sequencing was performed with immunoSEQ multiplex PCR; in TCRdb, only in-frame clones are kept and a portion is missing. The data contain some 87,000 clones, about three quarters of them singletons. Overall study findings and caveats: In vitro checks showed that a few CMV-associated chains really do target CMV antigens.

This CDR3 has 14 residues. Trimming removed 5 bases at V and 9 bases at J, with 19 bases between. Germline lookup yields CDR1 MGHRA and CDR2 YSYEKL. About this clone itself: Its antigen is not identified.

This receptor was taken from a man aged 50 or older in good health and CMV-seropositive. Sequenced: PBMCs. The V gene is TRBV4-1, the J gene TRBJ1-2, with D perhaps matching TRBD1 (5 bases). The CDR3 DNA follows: TGCGCCAGCAGCGCCGACAGTCGCGGTGTGAGCTACACCTTC. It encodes CASSADSRGVSYTF.